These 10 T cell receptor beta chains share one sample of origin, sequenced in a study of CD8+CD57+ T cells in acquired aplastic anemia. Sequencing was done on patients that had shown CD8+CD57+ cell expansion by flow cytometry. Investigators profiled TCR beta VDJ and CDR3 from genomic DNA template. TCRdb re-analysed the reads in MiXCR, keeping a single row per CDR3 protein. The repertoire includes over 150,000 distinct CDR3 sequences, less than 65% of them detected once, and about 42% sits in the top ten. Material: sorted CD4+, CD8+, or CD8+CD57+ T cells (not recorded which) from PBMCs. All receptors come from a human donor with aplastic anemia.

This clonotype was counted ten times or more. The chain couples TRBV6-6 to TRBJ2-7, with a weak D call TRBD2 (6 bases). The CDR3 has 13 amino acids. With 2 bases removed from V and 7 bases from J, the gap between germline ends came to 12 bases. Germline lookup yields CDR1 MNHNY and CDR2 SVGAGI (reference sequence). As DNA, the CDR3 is TGTGCCAGCAGTTACCCGCAGGCGGGAGAGCAGTACTTC. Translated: CASSYPQAGEQYF.

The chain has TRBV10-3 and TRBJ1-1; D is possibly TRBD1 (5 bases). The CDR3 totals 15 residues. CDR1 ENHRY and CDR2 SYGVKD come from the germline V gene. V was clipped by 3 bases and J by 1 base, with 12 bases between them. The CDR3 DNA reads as TGTGCCATCAGTGAATCCGGCAGGGCGAACACTGAAGCTTTCTTT. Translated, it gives CAISESGRANTEAFF.

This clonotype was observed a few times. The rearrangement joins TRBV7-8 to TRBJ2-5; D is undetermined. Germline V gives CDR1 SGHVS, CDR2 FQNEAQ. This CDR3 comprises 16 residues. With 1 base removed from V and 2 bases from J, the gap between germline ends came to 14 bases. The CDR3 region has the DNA TGTGCCAGCAGCTTAGGTGGCAGGAAGGGACAAGAGACCCAGTACTTC. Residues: CASSLGGRKGQETQYF.

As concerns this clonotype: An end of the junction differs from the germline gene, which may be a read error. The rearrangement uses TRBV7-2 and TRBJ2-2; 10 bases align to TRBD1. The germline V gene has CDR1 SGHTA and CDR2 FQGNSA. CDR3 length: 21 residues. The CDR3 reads CASSQDFWPDRGGRWTGELFF. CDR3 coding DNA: TGTGCAAGCAGCCAAGACTTCTGGCCGGACAGGGGGGGAAGGTGGACCGGGGAGCTGTTTTTT.

DNA of the CDR3: TGCAGTGCTAGAGATCTGAAAGCGGGAGGTGGCTACGAGCAGTACTTC. It is translated as CSARDLKAGGGYEQYF. This chain connects TRBV20-1 to TRBJ2-7, with 9 bases matching TRBD2. The CDR3 spans 16 residues. Germline CDR1 reads DFQATT; CDR2 reads SNEGSKA (reference sequence). The V gene end was trimmed by 0 bases and the J gene end by 3 bases; junction bases not matched to a gene: 9.

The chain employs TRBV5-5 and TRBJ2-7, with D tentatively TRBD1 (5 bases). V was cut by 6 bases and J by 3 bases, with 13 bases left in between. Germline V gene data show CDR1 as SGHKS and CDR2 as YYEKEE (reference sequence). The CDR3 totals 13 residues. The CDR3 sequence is CASTQGTGYEQYF. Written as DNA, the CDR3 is TGTGCCAGCACCCAGGGTACGGGCTACGAGCAGTACTTC.

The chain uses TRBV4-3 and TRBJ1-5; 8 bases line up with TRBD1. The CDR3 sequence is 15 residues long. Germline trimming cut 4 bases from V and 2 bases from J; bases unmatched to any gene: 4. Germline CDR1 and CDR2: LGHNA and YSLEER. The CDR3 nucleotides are TGCGCCAGCAGCCTATCGACAGGGGGCAATCAGCCCCAGCATTTT. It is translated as CASSLSTGGNQPQHF.

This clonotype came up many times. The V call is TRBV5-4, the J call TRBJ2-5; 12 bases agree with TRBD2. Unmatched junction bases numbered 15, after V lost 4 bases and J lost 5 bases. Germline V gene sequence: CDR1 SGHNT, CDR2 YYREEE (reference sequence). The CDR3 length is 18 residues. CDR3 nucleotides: TGTGCCAGCAGCCCTTGGACTAGCGGGGATCCTCGATGGGAGACCCAGTACTTC. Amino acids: CASSPWTSGDPRWETQYF. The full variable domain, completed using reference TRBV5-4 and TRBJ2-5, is ETGVTQSPTHLIKTRGQQVTLRCSSQSGHNTVSWYQQALGQGPQFIFQYYREEENGRGNFPPRFSGLQFPNYSSELNVNALELDDSALYLCASSPWTSGDPRWETQYFGPGTRLLVL.

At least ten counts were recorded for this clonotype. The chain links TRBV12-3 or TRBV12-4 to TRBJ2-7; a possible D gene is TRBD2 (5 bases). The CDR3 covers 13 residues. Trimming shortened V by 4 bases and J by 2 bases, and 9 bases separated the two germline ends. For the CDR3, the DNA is TGTGCCAGCAGTTACGGGGTTACCTACGAGCAGTACTTC. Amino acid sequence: CASSYGVTYEQYF.

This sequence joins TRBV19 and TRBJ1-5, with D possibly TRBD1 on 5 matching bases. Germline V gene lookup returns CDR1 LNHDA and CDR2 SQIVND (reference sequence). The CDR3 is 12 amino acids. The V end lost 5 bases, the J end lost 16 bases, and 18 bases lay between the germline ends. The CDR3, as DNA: TGTGCCAGTAGTCCCCGGGGGGGAAGGTGTCATTTT. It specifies CASSPRGGRCHF.